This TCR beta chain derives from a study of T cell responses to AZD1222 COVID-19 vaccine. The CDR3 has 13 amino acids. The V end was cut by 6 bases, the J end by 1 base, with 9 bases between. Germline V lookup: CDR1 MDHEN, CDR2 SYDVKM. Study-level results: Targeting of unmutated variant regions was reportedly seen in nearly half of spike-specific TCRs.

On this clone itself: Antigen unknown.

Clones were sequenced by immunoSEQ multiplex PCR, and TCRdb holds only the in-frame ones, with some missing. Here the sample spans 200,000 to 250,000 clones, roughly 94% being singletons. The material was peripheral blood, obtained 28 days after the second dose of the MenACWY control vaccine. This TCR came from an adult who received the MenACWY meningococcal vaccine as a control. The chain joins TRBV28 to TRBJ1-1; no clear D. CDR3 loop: CASRVVENTEAFF. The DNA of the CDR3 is TGTGCCAGCAGAGTCGTGGAGAACACTGAAGCTTTCTTT.